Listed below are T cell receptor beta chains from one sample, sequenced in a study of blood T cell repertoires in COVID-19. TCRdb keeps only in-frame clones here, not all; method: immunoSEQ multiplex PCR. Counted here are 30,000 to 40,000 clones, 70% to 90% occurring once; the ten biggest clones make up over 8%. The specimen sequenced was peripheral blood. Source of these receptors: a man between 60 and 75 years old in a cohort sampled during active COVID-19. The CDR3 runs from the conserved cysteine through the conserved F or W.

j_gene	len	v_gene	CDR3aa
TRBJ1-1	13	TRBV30	CAWSVRLDTEAFF
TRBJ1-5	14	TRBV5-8	CASSLPGGNQPQHF
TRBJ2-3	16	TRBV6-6	CASSRGQGRGTDTQYF
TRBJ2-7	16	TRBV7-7	CASTTTGTGDVNEQYF
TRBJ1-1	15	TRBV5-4	CASSLGGGGNTEAFF
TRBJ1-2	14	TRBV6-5	CASSSSTGREGYTF
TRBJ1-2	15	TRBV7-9	CASSYPTANAYGYTF
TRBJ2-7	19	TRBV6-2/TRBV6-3	CASSYSRIVSGRAAYEQYF
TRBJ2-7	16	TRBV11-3	CASSPEAAFTSYEQYF
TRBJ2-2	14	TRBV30	CAWSLGQGSGELFF
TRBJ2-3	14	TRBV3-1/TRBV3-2	CASSQAQGRDTQYF
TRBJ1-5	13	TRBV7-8	CASGGGYNQPQHF
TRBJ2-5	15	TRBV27	CASSLASGRGETQYF
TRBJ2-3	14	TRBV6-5	CASSRQEGRDTQYF
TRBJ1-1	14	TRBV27	CASSRFLREGEAFF
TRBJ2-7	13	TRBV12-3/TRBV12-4	CASSSYGGAEQYF
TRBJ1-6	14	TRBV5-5	CASSSGTDNSPLHF
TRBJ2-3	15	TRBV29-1	CSSLTSGSLTDTQYF
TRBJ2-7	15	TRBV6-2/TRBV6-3	CASSALAGGSYEQYF
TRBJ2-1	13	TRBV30	CAGLGNSYNEQFF
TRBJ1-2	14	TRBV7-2	CASSSTGGGYGYTF
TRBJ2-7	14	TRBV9	CASSVGDYLYEQYF
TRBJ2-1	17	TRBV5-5	CASSLKVETSRGEEQFF
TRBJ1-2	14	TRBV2	CASSDRGSLFRYTF
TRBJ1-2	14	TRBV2	CASSSEQGPSGYTF
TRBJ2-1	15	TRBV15	CATSMGLMLRNEQFF
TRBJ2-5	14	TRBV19	CASSAQSGDETQYF